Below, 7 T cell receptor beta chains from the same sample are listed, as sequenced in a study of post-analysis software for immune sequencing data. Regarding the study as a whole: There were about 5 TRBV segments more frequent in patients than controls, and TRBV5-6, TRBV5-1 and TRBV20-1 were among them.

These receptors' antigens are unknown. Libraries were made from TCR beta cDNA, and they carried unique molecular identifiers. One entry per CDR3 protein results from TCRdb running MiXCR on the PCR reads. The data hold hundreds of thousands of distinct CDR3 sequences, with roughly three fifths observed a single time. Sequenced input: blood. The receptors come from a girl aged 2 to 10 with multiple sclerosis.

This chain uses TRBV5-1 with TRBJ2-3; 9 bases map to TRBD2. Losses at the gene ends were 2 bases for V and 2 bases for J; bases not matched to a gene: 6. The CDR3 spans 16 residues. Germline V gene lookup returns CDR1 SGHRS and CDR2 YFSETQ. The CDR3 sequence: CASSLASGRSTDTQYF. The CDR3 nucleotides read TGCGCCAGCAGCTTAGCCAGCGGGAGGTCCACAGATACGCAGTATTTT.

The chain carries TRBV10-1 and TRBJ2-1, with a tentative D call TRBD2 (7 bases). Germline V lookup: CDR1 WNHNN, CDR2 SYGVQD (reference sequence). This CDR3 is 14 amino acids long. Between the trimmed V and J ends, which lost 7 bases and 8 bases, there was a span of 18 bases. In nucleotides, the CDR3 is TGCGCCAGCACCCGCGGATGGGGGGGCGATGAGCAGTTCTTC. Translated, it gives CASTRGWGGDEQFF.

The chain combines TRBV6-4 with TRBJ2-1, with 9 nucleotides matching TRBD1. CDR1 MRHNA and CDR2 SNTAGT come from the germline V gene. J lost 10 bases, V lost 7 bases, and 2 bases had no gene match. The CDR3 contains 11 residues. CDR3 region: CASKDRGEQFF. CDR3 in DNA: TGTGCCAGCAAAGACAGGGGGGAGCAGTTCTTC.

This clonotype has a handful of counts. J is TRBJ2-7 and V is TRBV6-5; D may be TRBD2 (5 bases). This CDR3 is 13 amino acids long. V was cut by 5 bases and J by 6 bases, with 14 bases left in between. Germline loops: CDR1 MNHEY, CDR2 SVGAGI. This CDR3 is CASSRDEAGEQYF. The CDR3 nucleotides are TGTGCCAGCAGTCGGGATGAGGCGGGCGAGCAGTACTTC.

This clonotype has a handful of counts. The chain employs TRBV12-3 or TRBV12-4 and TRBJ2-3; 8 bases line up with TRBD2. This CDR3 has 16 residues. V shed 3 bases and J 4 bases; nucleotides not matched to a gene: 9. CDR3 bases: TGTGCCAGCAGTTTTCGTGTCGGGGGGGCCCCAGATACGCAGTATTTT. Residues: CASSFRVGGAPDTQYF.

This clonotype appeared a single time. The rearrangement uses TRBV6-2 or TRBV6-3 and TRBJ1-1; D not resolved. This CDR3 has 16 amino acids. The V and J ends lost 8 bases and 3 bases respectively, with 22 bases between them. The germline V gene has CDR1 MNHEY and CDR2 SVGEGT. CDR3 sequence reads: CASLPRARREDTEAFF. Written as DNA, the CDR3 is TGTGCCAGCCTGCCGAGGGCGCGGCGCGAGGACACTGAAGCTTTCTTT.

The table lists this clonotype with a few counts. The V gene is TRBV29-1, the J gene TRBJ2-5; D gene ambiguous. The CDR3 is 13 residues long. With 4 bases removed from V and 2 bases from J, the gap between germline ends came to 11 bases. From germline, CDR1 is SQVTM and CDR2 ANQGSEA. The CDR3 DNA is TGCAGCGTTGCGCCGGGCCGGCAAGAGACCCAGTACTTC. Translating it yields CSVAPGRQETQYF.